This paragraph reports one T cell receptor beta chain. Trimming took 6 bases from V and 5 from J, leaving 13 bases between them. The CDR3 is made up of 13 amino acids. Germline CDR1 and CDR2: MNHEY and SVGAGI. Per the authors' pipeline: Amplified reference gene primers provided the basis for estimating nucleated cell counts. Data came from immunoSEQ multiplex PCR; TCRdb stores just in-frame clones and leaves some out. V, J and clone size reflect that table, while D and trimming were determined from the DNA. The sample includes over 150,000 clones, 70% to 85% seen only once; the top ten take about 12%. The data belong to a study of blood T cell repertoires in COVID-19.

Specimen: peripheral blood. The source is a human donor in a cohort sampled during active COVID-19. The J gene is TRBJ2-5, the V gene TRBV6-5; perhaps TRBD1 as D (6 bases). The CDR3 DNA follows: TGTGCCAGCAGCAGAACAGGGAAGGAGACCCAGTACTTC. Its translation is CASSRTGKETQYF.